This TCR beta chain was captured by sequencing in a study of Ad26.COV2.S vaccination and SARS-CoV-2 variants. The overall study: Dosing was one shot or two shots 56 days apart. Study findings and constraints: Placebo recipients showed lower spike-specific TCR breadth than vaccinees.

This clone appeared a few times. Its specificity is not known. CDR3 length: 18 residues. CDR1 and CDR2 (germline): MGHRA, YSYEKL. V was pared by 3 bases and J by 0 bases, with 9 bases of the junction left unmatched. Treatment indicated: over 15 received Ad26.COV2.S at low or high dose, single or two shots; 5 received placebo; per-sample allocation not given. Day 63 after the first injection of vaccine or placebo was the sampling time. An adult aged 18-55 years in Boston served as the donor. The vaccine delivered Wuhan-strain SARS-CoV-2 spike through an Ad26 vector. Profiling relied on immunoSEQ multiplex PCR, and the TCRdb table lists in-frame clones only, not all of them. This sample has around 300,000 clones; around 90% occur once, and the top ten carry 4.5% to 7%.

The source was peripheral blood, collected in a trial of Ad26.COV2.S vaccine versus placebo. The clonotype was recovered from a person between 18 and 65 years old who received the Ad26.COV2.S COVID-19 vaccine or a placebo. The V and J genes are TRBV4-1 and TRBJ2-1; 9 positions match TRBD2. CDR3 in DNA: TGCGCCAGCAGCCACGGGGCTAGCGGGGTGAGCTCCTACAATGAGCAGTTCTTC. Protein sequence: CASSHGASGVSSYNEQFF.